The table lists the clone carrying this T cell receptor beta chain with a count of one. In the authors' workflow: Estimation of nucleated cell counts was performed using reference gene primer amplification. Profiled with immunoSEQ multiplex PCR; TCRdb holds only in-frame clones, not every one. The V and J calls and clone size come from that table; D and trimming were worked out from the DNA. Of some 190,000 clones in the sample, roughly 91% are singletons; the top ten hold approximately 4%. CDR1 is WSHSY and CDR2 is SAAADI in the germline V gene. The CDR3 has 14 amino acids. J was trimmed by 3 bases and V by 3 bases; bases with no gene match: 2. This sample is part of a study of blood T cell repertoires in COVID-19. Study as a whole: The United States, Italy and Spain supplied acute and convalescent COVID-19 samples.

Sequencing used peripheral blood. This chain uses TRBV10-2 with TRBJ1-1; TRBD1 aligns across 9 bases. The origin of this receptor is a human donor in a cohort sampled during active COVID-19. The CDR3 protein is CASSEQGAYTEAFF. For the CDR3, the DNA is TGCGCCAGCAGTGAACAGGGGGCTTACACTGAAGCTTTCTTT.